This T cell receptor (beta chain) derives from a study of T cell changes during pregnancy in multiple sclerosis. Profiling relied on immunoSEQ multiplex PCR, and the TCRdb table lists in-frame clones only, not all of them. The sample lists fewer than 85,000 clones, roughly 90% seen once, with around 1.8% in the top ten. Germline CDR1 reads MNHEY; CDR2 reads SMNVEV (reference sequence). There are 16 residues in the CDR3. With V trimmed by 5 bases and J by 1 base, 7 bases remained unmatched. The sequence was collected from a female donor with multiple sclerosis, enrolled in a pregnancy study. The V call is TRBV27, the J call TRBJ2-3; 9 positions match TRBD1. Source: peripheral blood, taken before pregnancy. The CDR3 sequence is CASSEQGAYGTDTQYF. The CDR3 DNA reads TGTGCCAGCAGTGAACAGGGGGCGTATGGCACAGATACGCAGTATTTT.